This T cell receptor (beta chain) was recovered during a study of regulatory T cells in long-lasting Graves disease. The study's findings and limits: Researchers reported studying only peripheral blood, not thyroid tissue. Having few samples may have compromised the accuracy. Persistent disease preferred TRBV28, TRBJ1-2 and TRBJ2-5.

Libraries of TCR beta came from iRepertoire HTBI primers plus Arm-PCR of CDR3 regions. TCRdb reprocessed the multiplex PCR reads via MiXCR and lists one record per CDR3 protein. This repertoire shows about half a million distinct CDR3 sequences, approximately 23% found once; its top ten account for under 15%. The CDR3 covers 12 residues. Trimming removed 5 bases from V and 5 bases from J, with 6 bases in between. In germline, CDR1 is SNHLY, CDR2 FYNNEI. The sample's time point: persistent/refractory GD, antithyroid drugs over 5 years with positive TRAb. Extracted PBMC RNA gave rise to the TCR library. Around 9.1 milliliters of peripheral blood were drawn into EDTA tubes. This clonotype has a count of ten or more. The target antigen is unknown.

The TCR comes from a female donor with Graves disease. The source material was peripheral blood mononuclear cells (PBMCs), sampled when the disease was refractory, from a patient treated with antithyroid drugs. The J gene is TRBJ2-2, the V gene TRBV2; D not resolved. CDR3 sequence: CASSLETGELFF. The CDR3 DNA follows: TGTGCCAGCAGTTTGGAGACCGGGGAGCTGTTTTTT.